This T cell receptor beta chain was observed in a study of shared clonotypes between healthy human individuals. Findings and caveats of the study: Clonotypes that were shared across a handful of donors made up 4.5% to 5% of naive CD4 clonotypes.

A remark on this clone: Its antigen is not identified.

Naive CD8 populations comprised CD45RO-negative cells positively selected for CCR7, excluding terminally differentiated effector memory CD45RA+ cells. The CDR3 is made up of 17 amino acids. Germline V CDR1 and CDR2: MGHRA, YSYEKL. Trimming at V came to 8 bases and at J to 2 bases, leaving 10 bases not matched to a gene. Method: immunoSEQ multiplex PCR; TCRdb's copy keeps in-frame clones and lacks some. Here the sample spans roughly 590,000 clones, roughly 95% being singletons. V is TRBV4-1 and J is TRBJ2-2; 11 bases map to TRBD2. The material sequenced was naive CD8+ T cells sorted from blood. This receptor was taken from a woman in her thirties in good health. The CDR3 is CASRPGLAEDNTGELFF. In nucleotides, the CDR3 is TGCGCCAGCCGGCCGGGACTAGCGGAGGATAACACCGGGGAGCTGTTTTTT.